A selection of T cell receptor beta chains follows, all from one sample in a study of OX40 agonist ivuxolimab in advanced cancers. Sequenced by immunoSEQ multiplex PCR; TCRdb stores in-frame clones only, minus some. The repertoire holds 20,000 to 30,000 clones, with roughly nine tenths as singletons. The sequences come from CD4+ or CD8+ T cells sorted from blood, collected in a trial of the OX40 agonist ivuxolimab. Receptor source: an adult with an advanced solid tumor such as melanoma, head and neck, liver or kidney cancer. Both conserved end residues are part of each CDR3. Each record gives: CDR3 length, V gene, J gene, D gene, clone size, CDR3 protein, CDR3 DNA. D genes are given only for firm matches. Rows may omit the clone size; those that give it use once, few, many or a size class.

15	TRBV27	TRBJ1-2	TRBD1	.	CASRKRAGGDYGYTF	TGTGCCAGCAGAAAAAGAGCAGGGGGTGACTATGGCTACACCTTC
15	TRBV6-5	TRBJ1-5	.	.	CASSQTASFNQPQHF	TGTGCCAGCAGTCAGACAGCCTCCTTTAATCAGCCCCAGCATTTT
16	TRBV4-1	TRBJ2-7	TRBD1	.	CASSQETTGVTYEQYF	TGCGCCAGCAGCCAAGAAACTACAGGGGTAACCTACGAGCAGTACTTC
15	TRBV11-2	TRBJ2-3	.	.	CASSLASLNTDTQYF	TGTGCCAGCAGCTTAGCTAGCCTCAACACAGATACGCAGTATTTT
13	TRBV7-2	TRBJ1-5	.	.	CASRWTEGQPQHF	TGTGCCAGCAGATGGACCGAGGGGCAGCCCCAGCATTTT
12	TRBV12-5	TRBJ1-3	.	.	CASGHLGNTIYF	TGTGCTAGTGGTCACCTGGGAAACACCATATATTTT
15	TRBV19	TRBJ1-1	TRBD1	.	CASTVGARDRGRAFF	TGTGCCAGTACGGTAGGAGCCCGTGACAGGGGGAGAGCTTTCTTT
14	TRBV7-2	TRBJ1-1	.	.	CASSPQFRAREAFF	.
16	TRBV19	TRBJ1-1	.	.	CASIQSHRGKVTEAFF	TGTGCCAGTATCCAATCCCACCGGGGGAAGGTGACTGAAGCTTTCTTT
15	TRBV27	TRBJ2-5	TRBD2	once	CASSSGSGSRETQYF	TGTGCCAGCAGTTCGGGTAGCGGGAGTCGGGAGACCCAGTACTTC
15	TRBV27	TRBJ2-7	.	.	CASSLSLGGHYEQYF	TGTGCCAGCAGTTTATCGCTGGGGGGGCACTACGAGCAGTACTTC
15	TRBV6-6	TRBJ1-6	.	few	CASSYSLPGTSPLHF	TGTGCCAGCAGTTACTCGTTGCCAGGGACTTCACCCCTCCACTTT
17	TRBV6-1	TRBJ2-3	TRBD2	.	CASSDFGLAGVGYTQYF	TGTGCCAGCAGTGACTTTGGACTAGCGGGAGTGGGATATACGCAGTATTTT
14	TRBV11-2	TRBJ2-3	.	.	CASSSLERADTQYF	TGTGCCAGCAGCTCTCTGGAGAGAGCAGATACGCAGTATTTT
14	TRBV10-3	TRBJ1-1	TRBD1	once	CAISDGTGGTEAFF	TGTGCCATCAGTGACGGGACAGGGGGCACTGAAGCTTTCTTT
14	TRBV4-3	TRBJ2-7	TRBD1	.	CASSYRQGEAEQYF	TGCGCCAGCAGCTACAGACAGGGGGAGGCCGAGCAGTACTTC
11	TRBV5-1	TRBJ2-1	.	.	CASSFQNEQFF	TGCGCCAGCAGCTTTCAGAATGAGCAGTTCTTC
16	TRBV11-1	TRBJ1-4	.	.	CASSLRIGAINEKLFF	TGTGCCAGCAGCTTAAGAATTGGAGCCATTAATGAAAAACTGTTTTTT
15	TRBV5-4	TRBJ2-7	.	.	CASSSPRDGTYEQYF	TGTGCCAGCAGCTCCCCCCGGGACGGAACCTACGAGCAGTACTTC
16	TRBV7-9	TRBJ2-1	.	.	CASSLGLRSSYNEQFF	TGTGCCAGCAGCTTAGGATTGCGGAGCTCCTACAATGAGCAGTTCTTC
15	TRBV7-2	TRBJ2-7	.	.	CASSLVPQANYEQYF	TGTGCCAGCAGCTTAGTACCTCAGGCAAACTACGAGCAGTACTTC
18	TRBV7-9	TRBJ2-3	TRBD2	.	CASSSGLAGGPGTDTQYF	TGTGCCAGCAGTTCCGGACTAGCGGGAGGGCCTGGCACAGATACGCAGTATTTT
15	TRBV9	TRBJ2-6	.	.	CASSVGEHGANVLTF	TGTGCCAGCAGCGTAGGTGAGCATGGGGCCAACGTCCTGACTTTC
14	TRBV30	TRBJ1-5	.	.	CAWSMPDHGQPQHF	TGTGCCTGGAGTATGCCGGATCACGGACAGCCCCAGCATTTT
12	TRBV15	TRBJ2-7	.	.	CATSRDWSWQYF	TGTGCCACCAGCAGAGATTGGAGTTGGCAGTACTTC
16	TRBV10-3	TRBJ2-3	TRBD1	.	CAIRGDRVIDTDTQYF	TGTGCCATCAGGGGTGACAGGGTGATAGACACAGATACGCAGTATTTT
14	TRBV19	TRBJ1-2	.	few	CASSIRDLDYGYTF	TGTGCCAGTAGTATACGGGATTTGGACTATGGCTACACCTTC
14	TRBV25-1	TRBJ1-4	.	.	CASSERGWNEKLFF	TGTGCCAGCAGTGAGAGGGGGTGGAATGAAAAACTGTTTTTT
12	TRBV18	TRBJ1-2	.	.	CASSTDLHGYTF	TGTGCCAGCTCAACAGACCTACACGGCTACACCTTC
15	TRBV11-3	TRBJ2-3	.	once	CASSLGGLSTDTQYF	TGTGCCAGCAGCTTGGGGGGGCTGAGCACAGATACGCAGTATTTT
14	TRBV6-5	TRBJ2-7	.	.	CASRDPGANLEQYF	TGTGCCAGCAGGGACCCGGGCGCAAACCTCGAGCAGTACTTC
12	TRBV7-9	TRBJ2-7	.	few	CASTEGSPEQYF	TGTGCCAGCACCGAAGGTAGCCCCGAGCAGTACTTC
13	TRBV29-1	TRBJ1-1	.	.	CSVVGGGNTEAFF	TGCAGCGTTGTAGGGGGTGGAAACACTGAAGCTTTCTTT